A single sample gave rise to the 26 T cell receptor beta chains below, sequenced in a study. Treg sorting used a CD4+CD25+CD127-/low gate. TCRdb ran MiXCR on the 5' RACE reads and lists one entry per CDR3 protein. The sample holds over 40,000 distinct CDR3 sequences, less than 25% seen once. The specimen sequenced was Tregs sorted from blood. The receptors stem from a female donor with breast cancer.

On this clonotype itself: A single base separates this from a much larger clone, so it may be a read error. Without the conserved terminal phenylalanine or tryptophan, this CDR3 likely stems from a read error. The V gene is TRBV12-3 or TRBV12-4, the J gene TRBJ1-5; 8 nucleotides line up with TRBD1. The CDR3 is 14 residues long. V dropped 6 bases and J dropped 2; count of bases not matched to a gene: 3. CDR3 sequence: CASSQDRGNQPQHC. The CDR3 DNA reads as TGTGCCAGCAGCCAGGACAGGGGCAATCAGCCCCAGCATTGT.

In its sample, this clonotype was seen many times. V usage is TRBV15 and J usage is TRBJ1-5; 8 positions agree with TRBD1. The CDR3 loop spans 16 amino acids. J was trimmed by 1 base and V by 0 bases; bases with no gene match: 2. The germline V gene encodes CDR1 LNHNV and CDR2 YYDKDF (reference sequence). Written as DNA, the CDR3 is TGTGCCACCAGCAGAGACAGGGGGCGAAGCAATCAGCCCCAGCATTTT. It yields the protein CATSRDRGRSNQPQHF.

At least ten counts were recorded for this clonotype. The rearrangement joins TRBV12-3 or TRBV12-4 to TRBJ1-1, with 7 bases matching TRBD1. V dropped 6 bases and J dropped 4; count of bases not matched to a gene: 8. CDR3 length: 14 amino acids. The DNA of the CDR3 is TGTGCCAGCAGCGTAGGGGGCCTGGGCACTGAAGCTTTCTTT. It encodes CASSVGGLGTEAFF.

This clonotype was counted many times. The chain links TRBV7-3 to TRBJ2-4; 8 bases are shared with TRBD2. The CDR3 is made up of 14 amino acids. CDR1 is SGHTA and CDR2 is FQGTGA in the germline V gene. The junction had 3 bases not matched to a gene; V was cut back by 0 bases and J by 8 bases. DNA for the CDR3: TGTGCCAGCAGCTTAACGGGACTAGATGACATTCAGTACTTC. Amino acid sequence: CASSLTGLDDIQYF.

This clonotype was observed a few times. The gene calls are TRBV9 and TRBJ1-1; a weak D match, TRBD1 (5 bases). Between the trimmed V and J ends, which lost 4 bases and 0 bases, there was a span of 16 bases. The CDR3 has 16 amino acids. CDR1 and CDR2 from the germline V gene are SGDLS and YYNGEE. Here the CDR3 reads CASSFTVGRLNTEAFF. The DNA for the CDR3 is TGTGCCAGCAGCTTCACAGTGGGGCGGCTGAACACTGAAGCTTTCTTT.

Remarks on this clonotype: A much larger clone lies a single base off, so this may be a read error. The rearrangement uses TRBV5-1 and TRBJ2-1; 10 bases agree with TRBD2. J was trimmed by 6 bases and V by 5 bases; bases with no gene match: 11. Germline-derived CDR1 and CDR2 are SGHRS and YFSETQ. The CDR3 totals 16 residues. CDR3 amino acids: CASRSQGLARANEQFF. CDR3 sequence (DNA): TGCGCCAGCAGATCCCAGGGACTAGCGAGAGCCAATGAGCAGTTCTTC.

The rearrangement uses TRBV4-1 and TRBJ2-7, with D perhaps TRBD1 (7 bases). With 4 bases removed from V and 4 bases from J, the gap between germline ends came to 20 bases. The CDR3 spans 16 residues. CDR1 and CDR2 (germline): MGHRA, YSYEKL. The CDR3 reads CASSPGGQGGIYEQYF. The CDR3 nucleotides read TGCGCCAGCAGCCCCGGAGGTCAGGGGGGCATTTACGAGCAGTACTTC.

Worth noting for this clonotype: A much larger clone sits a single nucleotide away, making a read error possible. This chain links TRBV6-5 with TRBJ2-7, with D maybe TRBD2 (6 bases). The CDR3 runs to 14 residues. Germline CDR1 reads MNHEY; CDR2 reads SVGAGI. The CDR3 region is CASRRGSTAYEQCF. CDR3 DNA sequence: TGTGCCAGCCGGCGGGGTAGCACGGCCTACGAGCAGTGCTTC.

The rearrangement joins TRBV20-1 to TRBJ1-5; D is unclear. Germline V gene sequence: CDR1 DFQATT, CDR2 SNEGSKA (reference sequence). V was clipped by 5 bases and J by 2 bases, with 10 bases between them. CDR3 length: 13 residues. CDR3 amino acids: CSAPDSGNQPQHF. CDR3 in DNA: TGCAGTGCTCCGGACTCAGGCAATCAGCCCCAGCATTTT.

This clonotype has a count of ten or more. V is TRBV27 and J is TRBJ2-1, with TRBD2 matching over 9 bases. This CDR3 contains 16 residues. The ends lost 4 bases at V and 2 bases at J; junction bases unmatched: 6. Germline loops: CDR1 MNHEY, CDR2 SMNVEV (reference sequence). DNA of the CDR3: TGTGCCAGCAGTTCGTTAGCGGGAGTAGCCTACAATGAGCAGTTCTTC. It yields the protein CASSSLAGVAYNEQFF.

This clonotype appeared many times. The chain has TRBV7-9 and TRBJ1-6; D remains unclear. CDR1 and CDR2 from the germline V gene are SEHNR and FQNEAQ (reference sequence). Deletions cut 5 bases from V and 9 bases from J, with 17 bases between. This CDR3 is built from 15 residues. The CDR3 DNA is TGTGCCAGCAGCCCCGTTTCACCAGGAGGTTCACCCCTCCACTTT. Translation gives CASSPVSPGGSPLHF.

A note on this clonotype: A much more abundant neighbour one base away suggests this may be a read error. The chain has TRBV6-5 and TRBJ1-1, with 7 bases identical to TRBD1. Germline values: CDR1 MNHEY, CDR2 SVGAGI. The CDR3 runs 16 residues. CDR3 DNA: TGTGCCAGCAGTTACGGGCCGGGACAGAGGAACACTGAAGCTTCCTTT. It encodes CASSYGPGQRNTEASF.

This clonotype was counted only a few times. The gene calls are TRBV18 and TRBJ2-1; no reliable D call. Trimming took off 4 bases at V and 7 bases at J, with 20 bases between the two ends. The CDR3 is 16 residues long. CDR1 is KGHSH and CDR2 is LQKENI in the germline V gene. In nucleotides, the CDR3 is TGTGCCAGCTCACTCTCAACCGGGCCCCAGTTTAATGAGCAGTTCTTC. It specifies CASSLSTGPQFNEQFF.

This clonotype occurred a few times. The chain uses TRBV20-1 and TRBJ1-1; 10 bases agree with TRBD1. CDR1 and CDR2 from the germline V gene are DFQATT and SNEGSKA (reference sequence). CDR3 length: 13 residues. V shed 5 bases, J shed 5 bases, and the junction held 5 bases outside the gene matches. This chain's CDR3 is CSAGTGVFTEAFF. In DNA form, the CDR3 reads TGCAGTGCTGGGACAGGGGTTTTTACTGAAGCTTTCTTT.

On this clonotype: A much larger clone is a single base away; this may be a read error. The gene calls are TRBV7-8 and TRBJ2-1; 8 bases fit TRBD2. The length of the CDR3 is 15 residues. Germline V gene data show CDR1 as SGHVS and CDR2 as FQNEAQ. The DNA of the CDR3 is TGTGCCGGCAGCTTAATGGTAGCGGGGAACAATGAGCAGTTCTTC. Protein sequence: CAGSLMVAGNNEQFF. The full variable domain, completed using reference TRBV7-8 and TRBJ2-1, is GAGVSQSPRYKVAKRGQDVALRCDPISGHVSLFWYQQALGQGPEFLTYFQNEAQLDKSGLPSDRFFAERPEGSVSTLKIQRTQQEDSAVYLCAGSLMVAGNNEQFFGPGTRLTVL.

This clonotype was counted at least ten times. V is TRBV29-1 and J is TRBJ2-3, with D uncertain. There are 12 residues in the CDR3. The germline V gene has CDR1 SQVTM and CDR2 ANQGSEA. V was pared by 3 bases and J by 10 bases, with 14 bases between. CDR3 nucleotides: TGCAGCGTTGAGGGAACCCCGTCGTCGCAGTATTTT. This encodes CSVEGTPSSQYF.

This clonotype was found a few times. The genes are TRBV9 and TRBJ2-3; D is undetermined. Trimming pared 4 bases from V and 7 bases from J, leaving 13 bases between. The CDR3 has 13 amino acids. CDR1 and CDR2 from the germline V gene are SGDLS and YYNGEE. The CDR3 here is CASSPANSNTQYF. CDR3 DNA: TGTGCCAGCAGCCCAGCAAATAGTAATACGCAGTATTTT.

This clonotype was seen only a few times. The V gene is TRBV7-3, the J gene TRBJ2-7, with D tentatively TRBD1 (6 bases). Trimming stripped 5 bases from V and 7 bases from J, with 9 bases between. CDR3 size: 11 residues. Germline loops: CDR1 SGHTA, CDR2 FQGTGA. The DNA of the CDR3 is TGTGCCAGCAGCAACGGACAGGAGCAGTACTTC. Protein sequence: CASSNGQEQYF.

The sample holds a few counts of this clonotype. This chain connects TRBV12-3 or TRBV12-4 to TRBJ1-2, with TRBD1 as a possible D gene (6 bases). The V and J ends lost 4 bases and 4 bases respectively, with 10 bases between them. The CDR3 extends over 13 amino acids. In DNA form, the CDR3 reads TGTGCCAGCAGTTCTGACAGGTCCTATGGCTACACCTTC. This translates into CASSSDRSYGYTF.

This clonotype was seen at least ten times. The chain recombines TRBV12-3 or TRBV12-4 with TRBJ2-1; TRBD2 is a possible D gene (5 bases). The CDR3 is made up of 18 amino acids. Trimming cost V 4 bases and J 4 bases, with 23 bases left between them. The CDR3 sequence is CASSSAFGIAYVYNEQFF. CDR3 DNA sequence: TGTGCCAGCAGTTCCGCGTTCGGGATCGCATACGTATACAATGAGCAGTTCTTC.

The chain is built from TRBV11-3 and TRBJ2-7; TRBD2 agrees at 8 bases. The trim removed 4 bases at V and 3 bases at J, leaving 8 bases unmatched. Germline V gives CDR1 SGHNT, CDR2 YENEEA. This CDR3 comprises 15 residues. Here the CDR3 reads CASSSREAGVYEQYF. CDR3 bases: TGTGCCAGCAGCTCAAGAGAAGCGGGAGTCTACGAGCAGTACTTC.

This clonotype was recorded many times. J is TRBJ2-2 and V is TRBV5-4; no definite D call. V was pared by 5 bases and J by 1 base, with 6 bases between. Germline CDR1 and CDR2: SGHNT and YYREEE (reference sequence). The CDR3 is 13 amino acids. The DNA for the CDR3 is TGTGCCAGCAGAGAAATGAACACCGGGGAGCTGTTTTTT. Translated, it gives CASREMNTGELFF.

The table lists this clonotype with many counts. The chain joins TRBV7-2 to TRBJ2-1, with D perhaps TRBD2 (5 bases). The CDR3 is 16 amino acids. Trimming removed 5 bases from V and 3 bases from J, with 17 bases in between. Germline lookup yields CDR1 SGHTA and CDR2 FQGNSA. The CDR3 loop reads CASSREASRFYNEQFF. In DNA, the CDR3 is TGTGCCAGCAGCCGAGAAGCTAGCCGGTTCTACAATGAGCAGTTCTTC.

The table lists this clonotype with many counts. The J gene is TRBJ1-2, the V gene TRBV4-2; no definite D call. The CDR3 runs 13 residues. Germline loops: CDR1 LGHNA, CDR2 YNFKEQ. Between the trimmed V and J ends, which lost 1 base and 5 bases, there was a span of 8 bases. The CDR3 bases are TGTGCCAGCAGCCAAGTCGGGGATTATGGCTACACCTTC. Amino acids: CASSQVGDYGYTF.

Regarding this clonotype: One junction end does not reproduce the germline sequence, and a read error may be involved. The gene calls are TRBV6-2 or TRBV6-3 and TRBJ2-7, with TRBD2 matching 8 bases. Germline CDR1 MNHEY, CDR2 SVGEGT. CDR3 size: 18 residues. The CDR3 DNA is TGTGCCGGCAGTGCCACGAGGGGGGGACTAGTTACCTCCTACGAGCAGTACTTC. It codes for CAGSATRGGLVTSYEQYF.

This clonotype was counted ten times or more. This sequence joins TRBV27 and TRBJ2-7; no reliable D call. The CDR3 is 11 residues long. Germline assignment: CDR1 MNHEY and CDR2 SMNVEV (reference sequence). V was cut by 2 bases and J by 6 bases, with 5 bases left in between. CDR3 amino acids: CASSLSPEQYF. In nucleotides, the CDR3 is TGTGCCAGCAGTTTAAGTCCCGAGCAGTACTTC.